This TCR beta chain comes out of a study of T cell responses to AZD1222 COVID-19 vaccine (TCRdb year 2021). For the wider study: A total of 240 or so trial participants underwent TCR sequencing, of whom about 210 had received two doses of AZD1222 and around 25 had received two doses of the MenACWY control vaccine. Enrollment into the trials was organized by age into subgroups of 18-55, 56-69 and 70-plus years, and those subgroups contained 148, 28 and 57 TCR-sequenced participants, respectively. The research as a whole found: Reportedly, close to half of the unique spike-specific TCRs recognized epitopes lying outside the regions that are mutated in the B.1.351 and B.1.1.7 variants. In the small 56-69-year group, the increase in depth fell short of significance, most likely because of low power. Conclusions about previously exposed vaccinees were limited because only six or seven AZD1222 recipients were SARS-CoV-2 seropositive at baseline. After two AZD1222 doses, spike-specific TCR breadth and depth were significantly higher than at day 0 and than in MenACWY recipients. Participants were mostly white British and included more females than males, and it was suggested by the authors that clonal diversity may have been underestimated. Because no day 14 peak-response samples were available, the repertoires could be characterized only after the peak T cell response. Vaccine-associated CD4 TCRs spanned the whole spike protein, with dominant responses in regions 160-218 and 743-854.

About this clone: No cognate antigen has been identified for it. No base qualities exist here, and no much larger clone lies one base off it.

The CDR3 regions of human TCRbeta chains were analyzed by immunosequencing. Under the source paper's analysis protocol: Repertoire TCRs were matched against a reference library of SARS-CoV-2-specific TCRs generated with the MIRA antigen-specificity platform. Breadth meant the fraction of unique TCRs that were SARS-CoV-2-associated, whereas depth meant the fraction of total T cells that were SARS-CoV-2-associated. Using the MIRA data, every spike-specific TCR was mapped to the spike region that the TCR reacted to and assigned to either a CD4 or a CD8 class. Log10-transformed breadth and depth values were compared by one-way ANOVA with Sidak's multiple comparisons tests. The immuneACCESS repertoire file appears here via TCRdb, limited to in-frame rearrangements. These files lack a portion of the clones; in checked studies, under half of the deficit traces to unresolved V genes, and the cause of the others is not known. That table is the source of V, J and clone size, and D and trimming were worked out from the DNA. The sample table records about 200,000 clones; around 94% of these occur just once. Around 1.7% of the sample belongs to the ten largest clones.

The CDR3 starts with the cysteine, ends with the phenylalanine, and has 17 residues. Only the CDR3 DNA is retained, 51 bases long and in frame from the first base. Per the germline V gene (reference sequence), SGHNT is the CDR1 and YYREEE is the CDR2. V is cut back by 3 bases and J by 4 bases, with 7 bases in the junction unmatched. Interpreted using the paper, the time point label stands for: about 28 days (+/-7) after the second vaccine dose. The sample's treatment or condition label, decoded: meningococcal conjugate vaccine given as trial control. Vaccinee samples came from UK trials COV001 and COV002, including a single-blind randomized controlled phase 2/3 trial of AZD1222 (ChAdOx1 nCoV-19) in healthy adults. Trial participant PBMC samples were collected at day 0 and day 28 after the second dose for TCRbeta chain sequencing.

The starting material was peripheral blood, obtained 28 days after the second dose of the MenACWY control vaccine. The chain is assembled from TRBV5-4 and TRBJ2-5, and TRBD2 aligns with 15 junction nucleotides. This receptor was obtained from an adult who received the MenACWY meningococcal vaccine as a control. The CDR3 is CASSSGTSGGPRETQYF. The DNA is as follows: TGTGCCAGCAGCTCCGGGACTAGCGGGGGGCCGAGAGAGACCCAGTACTTC.